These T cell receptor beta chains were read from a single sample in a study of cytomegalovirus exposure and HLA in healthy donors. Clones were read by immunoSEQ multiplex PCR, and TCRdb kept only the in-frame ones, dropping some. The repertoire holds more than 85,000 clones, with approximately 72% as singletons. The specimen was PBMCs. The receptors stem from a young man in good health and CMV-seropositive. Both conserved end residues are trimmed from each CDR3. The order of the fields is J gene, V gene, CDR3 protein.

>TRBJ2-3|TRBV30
AWSQASADTQY
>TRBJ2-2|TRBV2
ASSEFRAGELF
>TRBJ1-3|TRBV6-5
ASTNILRPGNTIY
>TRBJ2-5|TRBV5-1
ASSRTPQETQY
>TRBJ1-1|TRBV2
ASRYKPGQDAGAF
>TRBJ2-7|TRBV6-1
ASSEYGGKVEQY
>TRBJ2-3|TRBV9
ASTAGVAGVADTQY
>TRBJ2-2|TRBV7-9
ASSPPTSGVSGELF
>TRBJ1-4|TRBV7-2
ASSLGQGVHEKLF
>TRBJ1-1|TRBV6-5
ASSSLFDTEAF